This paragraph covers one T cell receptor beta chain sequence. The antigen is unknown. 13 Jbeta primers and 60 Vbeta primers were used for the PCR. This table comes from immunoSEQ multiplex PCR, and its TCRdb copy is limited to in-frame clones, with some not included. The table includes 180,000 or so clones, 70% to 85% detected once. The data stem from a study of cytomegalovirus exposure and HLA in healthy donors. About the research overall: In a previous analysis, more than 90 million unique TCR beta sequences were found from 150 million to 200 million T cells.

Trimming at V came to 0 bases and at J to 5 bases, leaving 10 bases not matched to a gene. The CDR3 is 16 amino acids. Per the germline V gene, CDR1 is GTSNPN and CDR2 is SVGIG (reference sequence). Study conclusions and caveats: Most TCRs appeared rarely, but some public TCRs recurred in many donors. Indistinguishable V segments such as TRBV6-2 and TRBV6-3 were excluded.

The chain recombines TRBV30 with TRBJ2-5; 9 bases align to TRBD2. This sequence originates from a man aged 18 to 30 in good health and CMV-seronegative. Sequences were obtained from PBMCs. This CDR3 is CAWSVLGGRAGETQYF. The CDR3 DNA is TGTGCCTGGAGTGTACTGGGCGGGAGGGCCGGGGAGACCCAGTACTTC.